The text below deals with one T cell receptor (beta chain). This sample was taken from a study of technical replicates of blood from a few donors. CDR1 is MDHEN, CDR2 SYDVKM, per germline. Trimming pared 6 bases from V and 2 bases from J, leaving 11 bases between. The CDR3 sequence is 14 residues long. Only in-frame clones appear in the TCRdb table, and some are missing; sequencing was by immunoSEQ multiplex PCR. Of about 80,000 clones in the sample, around 92% were seen once. The receptor was isolated from a human donor in good health. Sequenced input: T cells isolated from PBMCs. This chain uses TRBV28 with TRBJ1-5; D is possibly TRBD1 (6 bases). The CDR3, as DNA: TGTGCCAGCAGAGAACAGGGCGGCAATCAGCCCCAGCATTTT. Encoded protein: CASREQGGNQPQHF. The variable domain in full, with the rest retrieved from reference TRBV28 and TRBJ1-5, is DVKVTQSSRYLVKRTGEKVFLECVQDMDHENMFWYRQDPGLGLRLIYFSYDVKMKEKGDIPEGYSVSREKKERFSLILESASTNQTSMYLCASREQGGNQPQHFGDGTRLSIL.